This TCR beta chain was obtained from a study of cytomegalovirus exposure and HLA in healthy donors. Whole-study context: Samples from HLA-typed donors yielded approximately 88 million unique TCRs in an early data release.

Study results and caveats: Most sequenced TCRs were rare (though some public TCRs occurred in many donors). By HLA locus, TCR association rates varied in a later analysis, with DRB1 showing the most and HLA-C the fewest.

With V trimmed by 4 bases and J by 3 bases, 4 bases remained unmatched. In germline, CDR1 is MNHEY, CDR2 SMNVEV (reference sequence). The CDR3 runs to 16 residues. The study ran its PCR with 60 Vbeta and 13 Jbeta primers. In the authors' methods: In a later analysis, of some 80 million unique beta chains, around 9.9 million appeared in at least two donors. The table came from immunoSEQ multiplex PCR; TCRdb's copy has only in-frame clones and leaves some out. V and J calls plus clone size are reproduced from that table; the DNA served to infer D and trimming. This table holds some 180,000 clones, around 80% found once. A word on this clone: Its antigen is undetermined.

This chain connects TRBV27 to TRBJ1-4; 11 positions match TRBD1. This receptor was identified in a girl aged 5 to 17 in good health and CMV-seropositive. The material sequenced was PBMCs. CDR3 DNA sequence: TGTGCCAGCAGTTCCGGACAGGGGGCGGCTAATGAAAAACTGTTTTTT. This gives the protein CASSSGQGAANEKLFF.